The 14 T cell receptor beta chains below come from one sample, sequenced in a study of technical replicates of blood from several donors. The table came from immunoSEQ multiplex PCR; TCRdb's copy has only in-frame clones and leaves some out. The sample holds approximately 73,000 clones, roughly 93% seen once. Sequenced: T cells isolated from PBMCs. These TCRs come from a human donor in good health.

This chain joins TRBV5-4 and TRBJ1-1, with D perhaps TRBD1 (5 bases). Trimming cost V 0 bases and J 1 base, with 13 bases left between them. Per the germline V gene, CDR1 is SGHNT and CDR2 is YYREEE (reference sequence). This CDR3 region has 16 residues. In DNA, the CDR3 is TGTGCCAGCAGCTTGGCTCCCCCGGACAAGAACACTGAAGCTTTCTTT. Translated: CASSLAPPDKNTEAFF.

The chain combines TRBV7-9 with TRBJ2-7; 8 bases are a match to TRBD1. The junction had 0 bases not matched to a gene; V was cut back by 1 base and J by 7 bases. CDR1 is SEHNR, CDR2 FQNEAQ, per germline (reference sequence). The CDR3 has 12 residues. CDR3 DNA: TGTGCCAGCAGCTTAGGGGACAGGGAGCAGTACTTC. Its translation is CASSLGDREQYF.

This chain connects TRBV19 to TRBJ1-5; D gene unclear. This CDR3 comprises 13 residues. V was pared by 3 bases and J by 7 bases, with 10 bases between. Per germline, CDR1 LNHDA and CDR2 SQIVND (reference sequence). CDR3 coding DNA: TGTGCCAGTAGTATCCGGGAAAGCCAGCCCCAGCATTTT. It specifies CASSIRESQPQHF.

V gene TRBV9 combines with J gene TRBJ2-5, with D tentatively TRBD1 (5 bases). The CDR3 contains 15 residues. The germline V gene has CDR1 SGDLS and CDR2 YYNGEE. Trimming pared 2 bases from V and 4 bases from J, leaving 15 bases between. The chain's CDR3 is CASSVEGASVETQYF. DNA of the CDR3: TGTGCCAGCAGCGTCGAAGGGGCGTCGGTAGAGACCCAGTACTTC.

In its sample, this clone was seen once. The rearrangement links TRBV10-3 to TRBJ2-7; 7 bases agree with TRBD2. Germline V CDR1 and CDR2: ENHRY, SYGVKD. J gave up 7 bases and V 2 bases, and 8 bases lay outside the gene matches. The CDR3 totals 14 residues. Here the CDR3 reads CAISEGGGPEEQYF. The DNA for the CDR3 is TGTGCCATCAGTGAGGGGGGAGGGCCAGAAGAGCAGTACTTC.

This clone has just a few counts. At one end, the junction sequence differs from germline, possibly due to a read error. The chain combines TRBV14 with TRBJ2-2; TRBD2 is a possible D gene (5 bases). Germline V gene sequence: CDR1 SGHDN, CDR2 FVKESK. This CDR3 region has 15 residues. As DNA, the CDR3 is TGTGCCAGCAGCCGGAACCTCGGGAACGCCGGGGAGCTGTTTTTT. It encodes CASSRNLGNAGELFF.

Here the CDR3 reads CAIHGQGSEKLFF. The CDR3 bases are TGTGCCATCCACGGACAGGGGAGCGAAAAACTGTTTTTT. V is TRBV10-3 and J is TRBJ1-4; the match to TRBD1 covers 9 bases. Germline values: CDR1 ENHRY, CDR2 SYGVKD. Unmatched junction bases numbered 6, after V lost 8 bases and J lost 8 bases. The CDR3 runs to 13 residues.

The genes are TRBV7-3 and TRBJ1-3, with D tentatively TRBD1 (6 bases). The CDR3 totals 14 residues. Deletions cut 4 bases from V and 2 bases from J, with 9 bases between. Germline-derived CDR1 and CDR2 are SGHTA and FQGTGA. The CDR3 coding sequence is TGTGCCAGCAGCTCACAGGGAACTGGAAACACCATATATTTT. This codes for CASSSQGTGNTIYF.

The count of this clone is one. The chain is built from TRBV11-2 and TRBJ2-1; 7 bases are shared with TRBD1. Germline assignment: CDR1 SGHAT and CDR2 FQNNGV. Trimming removed 5 bases from V and 8 bases from J; junction bases left unmatched: 3. CDR3 length: 12 amino acids. DNA of the CDR3: TGTGCCAGCAGCCCTAGGGGGCATGAGCAGTTCTTC. Protein product: CASSPRGHEQFF.

The chain has TRBV6-4 and TRBJ2-5, with 8 bases aligning to TRBD2. This CDR3 spans 16 amino acids. V lost 5 bases to trimming and J lost 1 base; unmatched junction nucleotides: 9. CDR1 and CDR2 (germline): MRHNA, SNTAGT. The chain's CDR3 is CASSPNSGIGQETQYF. The CDR3 bases are TGTGCCAGCAGTCCTAATAGCGGGATTGGCCAAGAGACCCAGTACTTC.

The V and J genes are TRBV28 and TRBJ2-7; TRBD1 matches at 9 bases. The CDR3 consists of 14 residues. J was trimmed by 6 bases and V by 3 bases; bases with no gene match: 6. Germline CDR1 and CDR2: MDHEN and SYDVKM. The CDR3 nucleotides read TGTGCCAGCAGTTTGAGGGACAGGGAGGGCGAGCAGTACTTC. It yields the protein CASSLRDREGEQYF.

V gene TRBV6-5 combines with J gene TRBJ1-1, with D possibly TRBD1 on 6 matching bases. Between the trimmed V and J ends, which lost 2 bases and 1 base, there was a span of 11 bases. This CDR3 comprises 15 residues. Germline V CDR1 and CDR2: MNHEY, SVGAGI. The CDR3 is CASSYIAGENTEAFF. The CDR3 coding sequence is TGTGCCAGCAGTTACATTGCAGGGGAGAACACTGAAGCTTTCTTT.

The chain joins TRBV27 to TRBJ2-1, with 10 bases that match TRBD2. CDR1 and CDR2 from the germline V gene are MNHEY and SMNVEV (reference sequence). This CDR3 comprises 15 residues. The V gene end was trimmed by 8 bases and the J gene end by 2 bases; junction bases not matched to a gene: 6. Here the CDR3 DNA reads TGTGCCAGCGTCCATAGCGGGAGGACCTACAATGAGCAGTTCTTC. Translation: CASVHSGRTYNEQFF.

This chain connects TRBV21-1 to TRBJ2-7; the tabulated D call, TRBD1, remains unverified against the DNA. TRBV21-1 is a documented pseudogene. The CDR3 contains 16 residues. The CDR3 DNA sequence: TGTGCCAGCAGCAAAGTTAGGCAGACACCCTCCTACGAGCAGTACTTC. It codes for CASSKVRQTPSYEQYF.